This T cell receptor (beta chain) was captured in a study of long-term antiretroviral therapy in people with HIV. Survey-level immunoSEQ v3.0 assays were run. Sequencing was directed toward roughly 40,000-55,000 T-cell genomes in each sample. Assay used: immunoSEQ multiplex PCR; TCRdb lists only in-frame clones, some missing. The repertoire holds roughly 23,000 clones, with about 81% as singletons. Germline CDR1 LNHNV, CDR2 YYDKDF (reference sequence). Trimming cost V 0 bases and J 1 base, with 9 bases left between them. The CDR3 spans 15 residues. The material sequenced was unsorted PBMCs, taken 1.5 years after starting antiretroviral therapy. The V gene is TRBV15, the J gene TRBJ2-5; D is unresolved. The TCR originated in a man aged 30 to 45 with HIV. This CDR3 reads CATSRDRAFQETQYF. The CDR3 DNA reads as TGTGCCACCAGCAGAGATAGGGCATTCCAAGAGACCCAGTACTTC.